This T cell receptor beta chain is drawn from a study of T cells in narcolepsy. Germline assignment: CDR1 LGHNT and CDR2 FRNRAP. V gave up 5 bases and J gave up 10 bases, with 15 bases separating them. The CDR3 spans 14 residues. TCRdb keeps only in-frame clones here, not all; method: immunoSEQ multiplex PCR. This table holds about 30,000 clones, approximately 80% found once. The chain combines TRBV12-5 with TRBJ1-6; D is unresolved. The clonotype was recovered from a human donor with narcolepsy. The sample was CD45RA- memory CD4+ T cells from PBMCs. The CDR3 coding sequence is TGTGCTAGTGGTCTGGACGGAATAAAGTCACCCCTCCACTTT. This translates into CASGLDGIKSPLHF.